What follows are 9 T cell receptor beta chains derived from one specimen sequenced in a study of blood T cell repertoires in COVID-19. The repertoire was sequenced with immunoSEQ multiplex PCR; TCRdb's copy has only in-frame clones and lacks some. The data hold 150,000 to 200,000 clones, with roughly 80% observed a single time. Sequencing was performed on peripheral blood. Every receptor here comes from a man in his 60s with acute or convalescent COVID-19.

The chain recombines TRBV6-5 with TRBJ2-3; 8 nucleotides match TRBD1. The germline V gene encodes CDR1 MNHEY and CDR2 SVGAGI. The CDR3 contains 14 residues. V gave up 7 bases and J gave up 7 bases; unmatched junction bases: 10. The CDR3 loop reads CASKMDRAVHTQYF. CDR3 coding DNA: TGTGCCAGCAAGATGGACAGGGCCGTCCATACGCAGTATTTT.

This chain joins TRBV6-5 and TRBJ2-1; no reliable D call. Germline lookup yields CDR1 MNHEY and CDR2 SVGAGI. Trimming shortened V by 6 bases and J by 4 bases, and 10 bases separated the two germline ends. The length of the CDR3 is 13 residues. The CDR3 coding sequence is TGTGCCAGCAGGGATCCGGGTTACAATGAGCAGTTCTTC. Encoded protein: CASRDPGYNEQFF.

About this clone itself: The sample contains more than one DNA sequence encoding this CDR3. The genes are TRBV7-9 and TRBJ1-1; possibly TRBD1 for D (6 bases). Germline CDR1 SEHNR, CDR2 FQNEAQ (reference sequence). The CDR3 covers 14 residues. The V gene lost 1 base and the J gene lost 1 base, with 7 bases spanning the gap. The CDR3 nucleotides read TGTGCCAGCAGCTTAGGCAGGGGGAACACTGAAGCTTTCTTT. It encodes CASSLGRGNTEAFF.

V usage is TRBV27 and J usage is TRBJ2-5, with TRBD2 as a possible D gene (5 bases). The V gene's germline CDR1 is MNHEY and CDR2 SMNVEV (reference sequence). The CDR3 covers 16 residues. The V gene lost 3 bases and the J gene lost 3 bases, with 17 bases spanning the gap. The DNA for the CDR3 is TGTGCCAGCAGTTTTTTCTTCCGGACGGGGAAAGAGACCCAGTACTTC. Protein: CASSFFFRTGKETQYF.

This chain joins TRBV10-1 and TRBJ2-3; 10 bases map to TRBD2. V shed 0 bases and J 10 bases; nucleotides not matched to a gene: 19. Germline CDR1 reads WNHNN; CDR2 reads SYGVQD (reference sequence). The CDR3 extends over 19 amino acids. The CDR3: CASSESNSGRPPTRRAQYF. The CDR3 DNA is TGCGCCAGCAGTGAGTCGAATAGCGGGAGGCCTCCAACCCGAAGGGCGCAGTATTTT.

V and J are TRBV6-1 and TRBJ1-5, with 9 nucleotides matching TRBD1. With 1 base clipped from V and 7 bases from J, the junction kept 8 bases outside the gene matches. CDR3 length equals 16 residues. Per the germline V gene, CDR1 is MNHNS and CDR2 is SASEGT. CDR3 nucleotides: TGTGCCAGCAGTGAAGGTTACAGGGGGCTAGGACAGCCCCAGCATTTT. It translates to CASSEGYRGLGQPQHF.

The chain is built from TRBV6-2 or TRBV6-3 and TRBJ1-5; 8 bases are shared with TRBD1. Germline-derived CDR1 and CDR2 are MNHEY and SVGEGT. With V trimmed by 1 base and J by 7 bases, 3 bases remained unmatched. The CDR3 runs to 14 residues. The CDR3 DNA follows: TGTGCCAGCAGTTACTACAGGGGGAGCCAGCCCCAGCATTTT. It encodes CASSYYRGSQPQHF.

V is TRBV7-9 and J is TRBJ1-4; weak D call: TRBD1 (5 bases). The V end was cut by 4 bases, the J end by 7 bases, with 16 bases between. The CDR3 contains 15 residues. Germline V lookup: CDR1 SEHNR, CDR2 FQNEAQ (reference sequence). Here the CDR3 reads CASSSQAGMSEKLFF. The CDR3 bases are TGTGCCAGCAGCTCCCAGGCAGGGATGAGTGAAAAACTGTTTTTT.

The V and J genes are TRBV27 and TRBJ1-6; TRBD1 agrees at 8 bases. This CDR3 is 17 amino acids long. Germline V gene lookup returns CDR1 MNHEY and CDR2 SMNVEV (reference sequence). With 0 bases clipped from V and 6 bases from J, the junction kept 7 bases outside the gene matches. The CDR3 sequence: CASSLSVTGVTNSPLHF. The DNA of the CDR3 is TGTGCCAGCAGTTTATCGGTGACAGGGGTTACTAATTCACCCCTCCACTTT.